A selection of T cell receptor beta chains follows, all from one sample in a study of blood T cells in healthy people across ages. Each CDR3 protein gets one entry after TCRdb re-called the 5' RACE reads with MiXCR. The sample carries about 640,000 distinct CDR3 sequences, approximately 59% recorded once. The sequenced material came from blood. These receptors came from a man aged 55 to 70 in good health. Each CDR3 is given with its conserved first and last residue. D genes are given only for firm matches. For some rows the clone size is stated as once, few or many, or as a class when expanded; others skip it.

D: -; size: few; J: TRBJ2-7; V: TRBV28; CDR3: CASSRGLSRGQYF; DNA: TGTGCCAGCAGTAGAGGACTGAGTAGAGGGCAGTACTTC
D: -; size: few; J: TRBJ2-4; V: TRBV5-1; CDR3: CASSLELGDIQYF; DNA: TGCGCCAGCAGCTTAGAACTAGGGGACATTCAGTACTTC
D: TRBD2; size: -; J: TRBJ2-1; V: TRBV20-1; CDR3: CSARDQSGGHEHDEQFF; DNA: TGCAGTGCTAGAGATCAGAGCGGGGGGCACGAACACGATGAGCAGTTCTTC
D: -; size: -; J: TRBJ1-4; V: TRBV7-6; CDR3: CASSVRGYNEKLFF; DNA: TGTGCCAGCAGCGTGAGGGGTTATAATGAAAAACTGTTTTTT
D: -; size: -; J: TRBJ1-4; V: TRBV20-1; CDR3: CSALQGTNEKLFF; DNA: TGCAGTGCCTTACAGGGAACTAATGAAAAACTGTTTTTT
D: TRBD1; size: few; J: TRBJ2-1; V: TRBV6-1; CDR3: CASSDPGQNSYNEQFF; DNA: TGTGCCAGCAGTGATCCGGGACAGAACTCCTACAATGAGCAGTTCTTC
D: TRBD1; size: -; J: TRBJ2-7; V: TRBV7-3; CDR3: CASSLTVGQGIFEQYF; DNA: TGTGCCAGCAGCTTAACGGTGGGACAGGGGATTTTCGAGCAGTACTTC
D: -; size: -; J: TRBJ2-5; V: TRBV24-1; CDR3: CATSSGRGVGETQYF; DNA: TGTGCCACCAGTTCGGGGAGAGGGGTAGGAGAGACCCAGTACTTC
D: -; size: few; J: TRBJ1-1; V: TRBV20-1; CDR3: CSARDQGRGHLEYTEAFF; DNA: TGCAGTGCTAGAGACCAGGGGCGGGGACATCTTGAATACACTGAAGCTTTCTTT
D: TRBD1; size: -; J: TRBJ2-4; V: TRBV7-2; CDR3: CASSLLGQGANIQYF; DNA: TGTGCCAGCAGCTTACTCGGACAGGGGGCCAACATTCAGTACTTC
D: TRBD1; size: -; J: TRBJ2-2; V: TRBV10-3; CDR3: CAIKPRQGDTGELFF; DNA: TGTGCCATCAAGCCCCGACAGGGGGACACCGGGGAGCTGTTTTTT
D: -; size: few; J: TRBJ2-1; V: TRBV4-1; CDR3: CASSHPQRGVEQFF; DNA: TGCGCCAGCAGCCATCCCCAAAGGGGGGTTGAGCAGTTCTTC
D: -; size: -; J: TRBJ2-1; V: TRBV6-5; CDR3: CASSYGPGAGYEQFF; DNA: TGTGCCAGCAGTTACGGTCCAGGGGCGGGATATGAGCAGTTCTTC
D: -; size: -; J: TRBJ1-2; V: TRBV20-1; CDR3: CSARDQAGNGYTF; DNA: TGCAGTGCTAGAGATCAGGCAGGGAACGGCTACACCTTC
D: TRBD2; size: -; J: TRBJ2-3; V: TRBV20-1; CDR3: CSASGGARTQYF; DNA: TGCAGTGCTAGCGGGGGGGCTCGAACGCAGTATTTT
D: TRBD2; size: -; J: TRBJ2-3; V: TRBV4-2; CDR3: CASSQGLAGGSTDTQYF; DNA: TGTGCCAGCAGCCAAGGACTAGCGGGGGGCAGCACAGATACGCAGTATTTT
D: -; size: -; J: TRBJ1-2; V: TRBV5-1; CDR3: CASSSGTTYGYTF; DNA: TGCGCCAGCAGCTCGGGGACTACCTATGGCTACACCTTC
D: TRBD2; size: few; J: TRBJ2-5; V: TRBV5-5; CDR3: CASSLGGGTSETQYF; DNA: TGTGCCAGCAGCTTGGGCGGGGGGACTTCCGAGACCCAGTACTTC
D: TRBD1; size: -; J: TRBJ1-2; V: TRBV12-3/TRBV12-4; CDR3: CASNSDRGNRYTF; DNA: TGTGCCAGCAACTCGGACAGGGGGAATCGCTACACCTTC
D: -; size: -; J: TRBJ2-7; V: TRBV11-2; CDR3: CASSTTLTGSYEQYF; DNA: TGTGCCAGCAGCACAACCTTGACGGGTTCCTACGAGCAGTACTTC
D: TRBD2; size: -; J: TRBJ2-2; V: TRBV5-1; CDR3: CASYTGTTNTGELFF; DNA: TGCGCCAGCTATACCGGGACTACGAACACCGGGGAGCTGTTTTTT
D: -; size: -; J: TRBJ2-7; V: TRBV6-5; CDR3: CASSPPSGQPYEQYF; DNA: TGTGCCAGCAGTCCCCCCAGTGGGCAGCCCTACGAGCAGTACTTC